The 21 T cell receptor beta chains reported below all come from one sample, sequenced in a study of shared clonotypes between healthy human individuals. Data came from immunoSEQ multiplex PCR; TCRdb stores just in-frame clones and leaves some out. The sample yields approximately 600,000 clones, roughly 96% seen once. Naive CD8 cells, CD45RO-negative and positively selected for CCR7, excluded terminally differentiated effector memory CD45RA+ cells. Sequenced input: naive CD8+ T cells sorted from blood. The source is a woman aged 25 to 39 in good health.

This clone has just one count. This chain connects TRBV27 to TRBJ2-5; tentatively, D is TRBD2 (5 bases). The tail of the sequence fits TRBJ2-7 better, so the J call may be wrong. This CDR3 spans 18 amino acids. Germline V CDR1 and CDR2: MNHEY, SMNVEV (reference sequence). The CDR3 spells CASSLFPLPAEHSYEQYF. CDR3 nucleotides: TGTGCCAGCAGTTTATTTCCCCTCCCAGCGGAACACTCCTACGAGCAGTACTTC.

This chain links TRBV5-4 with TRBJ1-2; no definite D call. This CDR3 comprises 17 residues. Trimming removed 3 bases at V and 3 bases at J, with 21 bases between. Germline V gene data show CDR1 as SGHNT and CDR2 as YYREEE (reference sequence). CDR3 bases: TGTGCCAGCAGCTGGACGTCTGGAATACTTCCGTACTATGGCTACACCTTC. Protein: CASSWTSGILPYYGYTF.

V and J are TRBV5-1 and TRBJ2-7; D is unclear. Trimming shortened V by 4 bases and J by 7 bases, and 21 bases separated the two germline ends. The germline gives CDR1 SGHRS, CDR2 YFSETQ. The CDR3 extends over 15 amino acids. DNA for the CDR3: TGCGCCAGCAGCCGAACGATGGGCAAATATCGGGAGCAGTACTTC. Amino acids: CASSRTMGKYREQYF.

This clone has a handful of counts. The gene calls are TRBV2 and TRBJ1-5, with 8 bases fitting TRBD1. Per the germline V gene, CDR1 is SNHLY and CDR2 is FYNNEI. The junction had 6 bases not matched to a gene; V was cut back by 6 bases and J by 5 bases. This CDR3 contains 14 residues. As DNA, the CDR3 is TGTGCCAGCAGGCGGACAGGGCTCTATCAGCCCCAGCATTTT. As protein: CASRRTGLYQPQHF. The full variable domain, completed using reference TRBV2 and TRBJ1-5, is EPEVTQTPSHQVTQMGQEVILRCVPISNHLYFYWYRQILGQKVEFLVSFYNNEISEKSEIFDDQFSVERPDGSNFTLKIRSTKLEDSAMYFCASRRTGLYQPQHFGDGTRLSIL.

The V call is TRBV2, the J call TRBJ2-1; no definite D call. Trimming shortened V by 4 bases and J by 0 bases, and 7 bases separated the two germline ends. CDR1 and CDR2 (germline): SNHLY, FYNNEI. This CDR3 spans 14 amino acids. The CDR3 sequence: CASSGLSSYNEQFF. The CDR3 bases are TGTGCCAGCAGTGGACTGAGCTCCTACAATGAGCAGTTCTTC.

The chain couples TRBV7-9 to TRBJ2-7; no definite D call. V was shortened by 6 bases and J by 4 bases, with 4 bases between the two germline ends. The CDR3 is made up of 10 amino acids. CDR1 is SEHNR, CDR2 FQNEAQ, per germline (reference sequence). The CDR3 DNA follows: TGTGCCAGCAGAGAATACGAGCAGTACTTC. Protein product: CASREYEQYF.

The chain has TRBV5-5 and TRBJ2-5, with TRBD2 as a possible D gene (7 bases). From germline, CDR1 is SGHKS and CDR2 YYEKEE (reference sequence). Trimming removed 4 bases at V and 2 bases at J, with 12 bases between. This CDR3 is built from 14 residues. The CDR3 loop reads CASSPGGPQETQYF. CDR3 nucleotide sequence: TGTGCCAGCAGCCCCGGGGGGCCACAAGAGACCCAGTACTTC.

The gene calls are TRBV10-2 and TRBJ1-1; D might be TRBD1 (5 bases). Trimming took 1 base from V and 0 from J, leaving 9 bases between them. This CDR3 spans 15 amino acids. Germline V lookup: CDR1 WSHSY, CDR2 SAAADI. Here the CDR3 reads CASSELWGLNTEAFF. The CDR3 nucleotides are TGCGCCAGCAGTGAGTTGTGGGGCCTGAACACTGAAGCTTTCTTT.

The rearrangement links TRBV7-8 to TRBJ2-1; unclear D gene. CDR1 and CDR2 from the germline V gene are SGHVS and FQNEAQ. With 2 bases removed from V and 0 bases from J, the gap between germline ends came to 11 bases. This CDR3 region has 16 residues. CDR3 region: CASSLRPQVSYNEQFF. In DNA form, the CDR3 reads TGTGCCAGCAGCTTAAGACCTCAGGTCTCCTACAATGAGCAGTTCTTC.

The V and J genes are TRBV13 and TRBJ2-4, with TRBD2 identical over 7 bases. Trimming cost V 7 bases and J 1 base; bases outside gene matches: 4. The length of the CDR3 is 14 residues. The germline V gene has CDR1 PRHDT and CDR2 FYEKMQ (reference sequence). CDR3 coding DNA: TGTGCCAGCACCGACGGGGGGGCCAAAAACATTCAGTACTTC. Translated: CASTDGGAKNIQYF.

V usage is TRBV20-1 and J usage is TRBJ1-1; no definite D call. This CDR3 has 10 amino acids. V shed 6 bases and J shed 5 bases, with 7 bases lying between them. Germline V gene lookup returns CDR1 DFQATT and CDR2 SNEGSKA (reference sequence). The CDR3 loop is CSASETEAFF. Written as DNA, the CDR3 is TGCAGTGCATCTGAGACTGAAGCTTTCTTT.

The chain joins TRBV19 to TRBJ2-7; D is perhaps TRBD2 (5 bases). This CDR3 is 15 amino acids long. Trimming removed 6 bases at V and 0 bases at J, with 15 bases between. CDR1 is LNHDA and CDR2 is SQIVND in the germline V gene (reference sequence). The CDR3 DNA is TGTGCCAGTAGCACGAGACTAATTAACTCCTACGAGCAGTACTTC. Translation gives CASSTRLINSYEQYF.

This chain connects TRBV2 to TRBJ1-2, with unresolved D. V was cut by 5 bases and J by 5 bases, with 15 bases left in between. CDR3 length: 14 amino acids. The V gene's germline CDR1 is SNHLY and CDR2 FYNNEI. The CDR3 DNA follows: TGTGCCAGCAGTCCGGGAGCCCAAGAGTATGGCTACACCTTC. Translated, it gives CASSPGAQEYGYTF.

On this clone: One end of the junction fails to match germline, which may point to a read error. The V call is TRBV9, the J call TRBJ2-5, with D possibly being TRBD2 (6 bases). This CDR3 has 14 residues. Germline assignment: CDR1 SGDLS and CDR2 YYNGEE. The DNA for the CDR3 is TGTGCCGGCAGCGGGCGGGCGACCGGGGAGACCCAGTACTTC. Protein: CAGSGRATGETQYF. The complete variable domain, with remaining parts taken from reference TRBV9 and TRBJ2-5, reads DSGVTQTPKHLITATGQRVTLRCSPRSGDLSVYWYQQSLDQGLQFLIQYYNGEERAKGNILERFSAQQFPDLHSELNLSSLELGDSALYFCAGSGRATGETQYFGPGTRLLVL.

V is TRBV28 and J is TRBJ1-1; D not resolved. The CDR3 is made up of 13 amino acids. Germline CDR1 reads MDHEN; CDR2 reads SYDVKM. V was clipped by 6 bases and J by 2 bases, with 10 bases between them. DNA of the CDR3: TGTGCCAGCAGACGGGCAGAAAACACTGAAGCTTTCTTT. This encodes CASRRAENTEAFF.

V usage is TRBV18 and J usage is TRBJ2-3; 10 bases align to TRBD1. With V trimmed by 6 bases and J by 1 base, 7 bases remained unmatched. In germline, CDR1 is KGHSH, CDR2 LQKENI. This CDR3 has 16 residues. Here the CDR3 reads CASSETGGFGTDTQYF. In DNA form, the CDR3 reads TGTGCCAGCTCCGAGACAGGGGGCTTTGGCACAGATACGCAGTATTTT. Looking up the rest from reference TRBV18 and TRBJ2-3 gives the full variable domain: NAGVMQNPRHLVRRRGQEARLRCSPMKGHSHVYWYRQLPEEGLKFMVYLQKENIIDESGMPKERFSAEFPKEGPSILRIQQVVRGDSAAYFCASSETGGFGTDTQYFGPGTRLTVL.

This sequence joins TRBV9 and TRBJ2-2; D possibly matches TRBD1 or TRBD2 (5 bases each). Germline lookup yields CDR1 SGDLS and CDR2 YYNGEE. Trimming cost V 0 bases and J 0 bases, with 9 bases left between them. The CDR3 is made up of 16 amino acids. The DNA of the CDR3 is TGTGCCAGCAGCGTAGGTTGGGGGACGAACACCGGGGAGCTGTTTTTT. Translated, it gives CASSVGWGTNTGELFF.

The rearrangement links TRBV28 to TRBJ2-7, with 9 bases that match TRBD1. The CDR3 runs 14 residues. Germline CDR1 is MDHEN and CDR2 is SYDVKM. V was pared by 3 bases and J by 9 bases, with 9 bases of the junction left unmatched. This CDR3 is CASSFLDRGSGQYF. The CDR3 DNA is TGTGCCAGCAGTTTCTTGGACAGGGGCTCTGGGCAGTACTTC. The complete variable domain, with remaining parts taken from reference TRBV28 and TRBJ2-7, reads DVKVTQSSRYLVKRTGEKVFLECVQDMDHENMFWYRQDPGLGLRLIYFSYDVKMKEKGDIPEGYSVSREKKERFSLILESASTNQTSMYLCASSFLDRGSGQYFGPGTRLTVT.

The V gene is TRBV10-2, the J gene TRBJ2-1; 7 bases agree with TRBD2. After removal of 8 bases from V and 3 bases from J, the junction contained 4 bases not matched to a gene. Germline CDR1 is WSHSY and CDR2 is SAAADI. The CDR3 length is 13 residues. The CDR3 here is CASSAGIYNEQFF. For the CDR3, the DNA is TGCGCCAGCTCAGCGGGAATCTACAATGAGCAGTTCTTC.

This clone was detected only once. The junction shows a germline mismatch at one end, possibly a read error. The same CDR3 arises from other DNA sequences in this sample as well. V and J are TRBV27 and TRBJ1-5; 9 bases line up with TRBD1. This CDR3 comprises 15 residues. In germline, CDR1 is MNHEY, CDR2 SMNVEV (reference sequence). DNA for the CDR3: TGCGCCAGCAGCCTCGGACAGGGGACAACGAAGCCCCAGCATTTT. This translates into CASSLGQGTTKPQHF.

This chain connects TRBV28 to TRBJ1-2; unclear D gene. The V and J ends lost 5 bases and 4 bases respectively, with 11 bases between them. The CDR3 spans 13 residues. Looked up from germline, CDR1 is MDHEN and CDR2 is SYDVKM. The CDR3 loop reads CASSTTEFYGYTF. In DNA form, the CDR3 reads TGTGCCAGCAGTACAACAGAGTTCTATGGCTACACCTTC.